This T cell receptor (beta chain) was captured in a study of blood T cell repertoires in COVID-19. Overall study: The United States, Italy and Spain provided the acute and convalescent COVID-19 samples.

Measured with immunoSEQ multiplex PCR; TCRdb has only the in-frame clones, and not every one. The sample lists about 110,000 clones; around 86% were seen once. Germline V gives CDR1 LNHDA, CDR2 SQIVND (reference sequence). CDR3 length: 17 residues. V trimming: 5 bases; J trimming: 6 bases; junction bases outside the gene matches: 14. This clonotype was sampled from a woman in her 70s with acute or convalescent COVID-19. V and J are TRBV19 and TRBJ2-7, with TRBD2 matching over 12 bases. Source material: peripheral blood. CDR3: CASSARLAGVLPGEQYF. In DNA form, the CDR3 reads TGTGCCAGTAGTGCCCGACTAGCGGGAGTGCTCCCCGGCGAGCAGTACTTC. The full variable domain, with the rest looked up from reference TRBV19 and TRBJ2-7, is DGGITQSPKYLFRKEGQNVTLSCEQNLNHDAMYWYRQDPGQGLRLIYYSQIVNDFQKGDIAEGYSVSREKKESFPLTVTSAQKNPTAFYLCASSARLAGVLPGEQYFGPGTRLTVT.